The 18 T cell receptor beta chains below all came from one sample that was sequenced in a study of CXCR3-negative and CXCR3-positive naive CD8 T cells. UMI-tagged TRB cDNA libraries were built via 5' RACE. From the 5' RACE reads, TCRdb lists one entry per CDR3 protein and no DNA. The repertoire shows 5,500 to 6,000 distinct CDR3 sequences; the top ten hold about 1.7%. The specimen was naive CXCR3- CD8+ T cells from blood. Indicated subset: CD45RO-CCR7+CD27+CD95- naive CD8+ T cells lacking CXCR3 (TNR3-). These receptors came from a human donor in good health. Some clones in this sample may be carry-over from other donors' samples.

Judged by frequency, this clonotype is medium-sized (0.01 to 0.1%). The chain has TRBV12-3 or TRBV12-4 and TRBJ2-1; the TRBD1 assignment by TCRdb is unverifiable without DNA. The length of the CDR3 is 14 residues. The CDR3 protein is CASSLGGTLNEQFF.

The chain joins TRBV6-6 to TRBJ1-2; TCRdb's D call of TRBD1 is untestable without DNA. Germline CDR1 is MNHNY and CDR2 is SVGAGI (reference sequence). CDR3 length: 18 residues. The CDR3 is CASSYFPTRDNPRDGYTF.

The J gene is TRBJ2-5, the V gene TRBV5-1. Germline CDR1 SGHRS, CDR2 YFSETQ. CDR3 length equals 11 residues. The CDR3 protein is CASSSQETQYF.

The CDR3 reads CASSYSGQAEQYF. This chain connects TRBV6-5 to TRBJ2-7. There are 13 residues in the CDR3. The V gene's germline CDR1 is MNHEY and CDR2 SVGAGI.

Its frequency marks this clonotype as medium-sized. The CDR3 loop reads CSVPSGREQYF. This chain joins TRBV29-1 and TRBJ2-7; TCRdb indicates TRBD2, and absent DNA this call remains unverified. The CDR3 runs to 11 residues. Germline CDR1 reads SQVTM; CDR2 reads ANQGSEA.

This clonotype is medium-sized (0.01 to 0.1%) by frequency. The V and J genes are TRBV29-1 and TRBJ1-1. This CDR3 contains 11 residues. CDR1 is SQVTM and CDR2 is ANQGSEA in the germline V gene. The CDR3 loop reads CSVEGTTEAFF.

The V gene is TRBV7-2, the J gene TRBJ1-2; TCRdb calls TRBD1, which cannot be checked without DNA. CDR1 and CDR2 from the germline V gene are SGHTA and FQGNSA. The CDR3 has 14 amino acids. This CDR3 reads CASSSGTGSGGYTF.

V usage is TRBV11-2 and J usage is TRBJ1-1. The CDR3 extends over 15 amino acids. Germline-derived CDR1 and CDR2 are SGHAT and FQNNGV. The CDR3: CASSPLDGMNTEAFF.

The CDR3 sequence is CASSGPASGSTYEQYF. The chain joins TRBV25-1 to TRBJ2-7; TCRdb's assignment of TRBD2 cannot be checked, as there is no DNA. This CDR3 is built from 16 residues. CDR1 is MGHDK, CDR2 SYGVNS, per germline.

Frequency places this clonotype as medium-sized. The rearrangement uses TRBV2 and TRBJ2-3; TCRdb proposes TRBD1, but this gene call is untestable without DNA. CDR3 length equals 14 residues. From germline, CDR1 is SNHLY and CDR2 FYNNEI. CDR3 loop: CATTGTGGTDTQYF.

This clonotype is medium-sized by frequency. This chain uses TRBV5-1 with TRBJ2-5. The CDR3 sequence is 13 residues long. Germline CDR1 reads SGHRS; CDR2 reads YFSETQ. CDR3 loop: CASSLAPEETQYF.

Frequency places this clonotype as medium-sized. V is TRBV4-2 and J is TRBJ2-7; TCRdb's D call of TRBD1 is untestable without DNA. Germline-derived CDR1 and CDR2 are LGHNA and YNFKEQ. The CDR3 is 16 residues long. CDR3 in amino acids: CASSQNTGGVSYEQYF.

J is TRBJ2-4 and V is TRBV18; TCRdb gives TRBD1 as the D gene, but with no DNA this cannot be confirmed. The CDR3 sequence is 14 residues long. Germline values: CDR1 KGHSH, CDR2 LQKENI. CDR3 sequence reads: CASSPTQGQNIQYF.

V gene TRBV7-9 combines with J gene TRBJ1-1. From germline, CDR1 is SEHNR and CDR2 FQNEAQ (reference sequence). The CDR3 loop spans 14 amino acids. CDR3 in amino acids: CASSSGFSHTEAFF.

The CDR3 sequence is CASSLAGLMYEQYF. The chain combines TRBV7-9 with TRBJ2-7. The CDR3 is 14 amino acids. The germline CDR1 and CDR2 sequences are SEHNR and FQNEAQ (reference sequence).

The chain has TRBV11-2 and TRBJ2-3. The CDR3 totals 13 residues. Germline V lookup: CDR1 SGHAT, CDR2 FQNNGV. Here the CDR3 reads CASSLLTTDTQYF.

This clonotype is deemed medium-sized (0.01 to 0.1%) by its frequency. This chain uses TRBV29-1 with TRBJ2-5; TCRdb names TRBD1, which stays unverified in the absence of DNA. There are 14 residues in the CDR3. Germline CDR1 SQVTM, CDR2 ANQGSEA. This CDR3 reads CSSDPGDSQETQYF.

CDR3 protein: CASSLFIYRRGSYNSPLHF. This rearrangement joins TRBV27 to TRBJ1-6. The length of the CDR3 is 19 residues. The germline V gene encodes CDR1 MNHEY and CDR2 SMNVEV (reference sequence).